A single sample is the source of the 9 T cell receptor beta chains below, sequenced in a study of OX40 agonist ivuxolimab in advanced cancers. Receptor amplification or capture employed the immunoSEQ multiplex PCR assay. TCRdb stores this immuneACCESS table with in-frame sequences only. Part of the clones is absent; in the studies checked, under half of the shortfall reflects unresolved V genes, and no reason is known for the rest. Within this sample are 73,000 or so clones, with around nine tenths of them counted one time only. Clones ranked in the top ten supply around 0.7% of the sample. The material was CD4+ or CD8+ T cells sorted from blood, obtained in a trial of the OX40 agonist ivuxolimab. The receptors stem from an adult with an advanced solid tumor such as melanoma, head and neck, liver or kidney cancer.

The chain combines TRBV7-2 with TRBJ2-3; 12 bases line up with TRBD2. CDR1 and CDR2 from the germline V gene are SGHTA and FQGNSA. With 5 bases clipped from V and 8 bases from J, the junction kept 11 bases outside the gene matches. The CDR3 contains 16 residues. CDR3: CASSAQWTSGVRTQYF. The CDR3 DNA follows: TGTGCCAGCAGCGCCCAGTGGACTAGCGGGGTTCGTACGCAGTATTTT.

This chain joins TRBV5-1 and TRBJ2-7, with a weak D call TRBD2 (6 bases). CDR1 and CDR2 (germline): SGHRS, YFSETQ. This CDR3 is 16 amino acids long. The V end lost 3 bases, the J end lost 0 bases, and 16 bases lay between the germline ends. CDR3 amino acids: CASSWGPAGSSYEQYF. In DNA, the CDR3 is TGCGCCAGCAGCTGGGGTCCCGCGGGGAGCTCCTACGAGCAGTACTTC.

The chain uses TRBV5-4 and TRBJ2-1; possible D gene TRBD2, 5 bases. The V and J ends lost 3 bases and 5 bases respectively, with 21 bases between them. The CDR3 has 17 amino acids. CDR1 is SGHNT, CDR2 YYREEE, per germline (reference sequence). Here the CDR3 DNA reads TGTGCCAGCAGCTCGGACTTGGAGGTGTCGCTCCACAATGAGCAGTTCTTC. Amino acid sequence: CASSSDLEVSLHNEQFF. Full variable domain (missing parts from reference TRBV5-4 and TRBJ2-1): ETGVTQSPTHLIKTRGQQVTLRCSSQSGHNTVSWYQQALGQGPQFIFQYYREEENGRGNFPPRFSGLQFPNYSSELNVNALELDDSALYLCASSSDLEVSLHNEQFFGPGTRLTVL.

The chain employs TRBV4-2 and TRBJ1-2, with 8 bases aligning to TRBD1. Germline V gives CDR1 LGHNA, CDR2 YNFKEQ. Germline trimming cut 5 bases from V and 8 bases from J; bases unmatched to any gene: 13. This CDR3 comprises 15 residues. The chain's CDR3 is CASSGVGQGERGYTF. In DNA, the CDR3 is TGTGCCAGCAGCGGGGTTGGACAGGGTGAGAGGGGCTACACCTTC.

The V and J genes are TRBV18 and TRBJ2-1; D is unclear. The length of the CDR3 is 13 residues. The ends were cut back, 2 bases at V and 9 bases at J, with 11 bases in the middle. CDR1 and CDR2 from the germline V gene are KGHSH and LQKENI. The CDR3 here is CASSPVISLEQFF. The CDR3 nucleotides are TGTGCCAGCTCACCAGTAATATCACTTGAGCAGTTCTTC.

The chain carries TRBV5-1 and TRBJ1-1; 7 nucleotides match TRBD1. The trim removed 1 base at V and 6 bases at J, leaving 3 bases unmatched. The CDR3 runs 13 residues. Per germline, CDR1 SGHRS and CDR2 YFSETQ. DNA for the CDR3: TGCGCCAGCAGCTTGCGGGACAGCCCTGAAGCTTTCTTT. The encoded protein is CASSLRDSPEAFF.

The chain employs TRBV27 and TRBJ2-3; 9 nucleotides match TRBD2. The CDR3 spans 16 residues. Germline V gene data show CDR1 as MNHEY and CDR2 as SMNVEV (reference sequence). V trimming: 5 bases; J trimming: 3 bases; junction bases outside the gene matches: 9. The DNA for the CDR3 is TGTGCCAGCAGTCCCGTCGCGGGGGGGCGAACAGATACGCAGTATTTT. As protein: CASSPVAGGRTDTQYF.

The CDR3 coding sequence is TGTGCCAGCAGTCCGGGGGGAGTTATCCCAACTAATGAAAAACTGTTTTTT. The encoded protein is CASSPGGVIPTNEKLFF. V usage is TRBV28 and J usage is TRBJ1-4; possibly TRBD1 for D (5 bases). V was cut by 5 bases and J by 0 bases, with 16 bases left in between. Per the germline V gene, CDR1 is MDHEN and CDR2 is SYDVKM. The CDR3 extends over 17 amino acids. The whole variable domain, remainder taken from reference TRBV28 and TRBJ1-4, is DVKVTQSSRYLVKRTGEKVFLECVQDMDHENMFWYRQDPGLGLRLIYFSYDVKMKEKGDIPEGYSVSREKKERFSLILESASTNQTSMYLCASSPGGVIPTNEKLFFGSGTQLSVL.

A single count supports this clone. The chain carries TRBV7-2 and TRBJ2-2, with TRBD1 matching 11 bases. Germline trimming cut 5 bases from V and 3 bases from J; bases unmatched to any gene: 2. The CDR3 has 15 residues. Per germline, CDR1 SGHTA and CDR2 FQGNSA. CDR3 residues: CASSRTGGYTGELFF. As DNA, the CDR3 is TGTGCCAGCAGCAGGACAGGGGGCTACACCGGGGAGCTGTTTTTT.